One sample yielded the 6 T cell receptor beta chains listed below, sequenced in a study of identical twins. TCRdb used MiXCR to reprocess the 5' RACE reads, holding one entry per CDR3 protein. Here the sample spans around 650,000 distinct CDR3 sequences, under 8.5% being singletons. These sequences were also reported in another study, on yellow fever vaccine responses in identical twins.

The material sequenced was PBMCs. All receptors derive from a young woman in good health.

This clonotype was seen many times. The chain couples TRBV12-3 or TRBV12-4 to TRBJ2-6; D perhaps matches TRBD1 (6 bases). V was shortened by 6 bases and J by 0 bases, with 15 bases between the two germline ends. The CDR3 is 17 residues long. CDR3 nucleotides: TGTGCCAGCAGGCCGGGACAAATCCTCTCTGGGGCCAACGTCCTGACTTTC. Translated, it gives CASRPGQILSGANVLTF.

The chain employs TRBV7-2 and TRBJ2-1; D not resolved. V lost 5 bases and J lost 0, with 11 bases in between. This CDR3 comprises 15 residues. The germline CDR1 and CDR2 sequences are SGHTA and FQGNSA. This CDR3 reads CASSTVSVSYNEQFF. CDR3 bases: TGTGCCAGCAGCACCGTTTCGGTCTCCTACAATGAGCAGTTCTTC.

This clonotype was seen at least ten times. The rearrangement uses TRBV10-3 and TRBJ1-2; tentative D call: TRBD1 (6 bases). Trimming took off 7 bases at V and 2 bases at J, with 11 bases between the two ends. The CDR3 length is 13 residues. The germline gives CDR1 ENHRY, CDR2 SYGVKD. The CDR3 region has the DNA TGTGCCATCACCCGGACAGCCAACTATGGCTACACCTTC. This codes for CAITRTANYGYTF.

This clonotype was detected only a few times. This chain links TRBV7-2 with TRBJ2-7, with 8 positions matching TRBD1. The CDR3 is 15 amino acids. Germline lookup yields CDR1 SGHTA and CDR2 FQGNSA. V shed 1 base, J shed 6 bases, and the junction held 8 bases outside the gene matches. This CDR3 reads CASSLDRTGRREQYF. The CDR3 DNA follows: TGTGCCAGCAGCTTAGATCGGACAGGGCGGCGCGAGCAGTACTTC.

This chain connects TRBV5-1 to TRBJ1-2, with D unresolved. V lost 0 bases to trimming and J lost 1 base, with 7 bases between them. Germline-derived CDR1 and CDR2 are SGHRS and YFSETQ. The CDR3 has 14 residues. CDR3 sequence reads: CASSLDPSNYGYTF. The CDR3 nucleotides are TGCGCCAGCAGCTTGGATCCCAGTAACTATGGCTACACCTTC.

This chain joins TRBV15 and TRBJ2-5, with 8 bases that match TRBD2. V lost 6 bases and J lost 2; bases outside the gene matches: 11. Germline CDR1 reads LNHNV; CDR2 reads YYDKDF (reference sequence). The CDR3 sequence is 16 residues long. CDR3: CATSITRGVTQETQYF. The CDR3 region has the DNA TGTGCCACCAGTATAACGCGGGGGGTAACTCAAGAGACCCAGTACTTC.